This T cell receptor beta chain was retrieved from a study of T cells in Graves' hyperthyroidism and ophthalmopathy. Study-level findings and limits: In validation, the model predicted ophthalmopathy. These predictions came a median roughly six months before onset.

A Clinical Activity Score of at least 3, a NOSPECS grade of at least 4 and a duration under 3 months were recorded in the ophthalmopathy patients. The PBMCs studied were ones that came from about 10 ml fresh peripheral blood. With regard to this clonotype: Its antigen is still unknown.

Template material for amplifying TCR beta CDR3 regions consisted of RNA transcripts. The primer set for the first-round RT-PCR of the TCR CDR3 was HTBI. Each CDR3 protein is one row after TCRdb ran MiXCR on the multiplex PCR reads. Counted here are about 410,000 distinct CDR3 sequences, roughly 15% occurring once; the ten biggest clones make up 13%. Sequencing used blood. This TCR was sampled from a man between 18 and 35 years old with Graves' ophthalmopathy.

CDR3 protein: CASSINGGSTDTQYF. The DNA for the CDR3 is TGTGCCAGTAGTATTAACGGGGGGAGCACAGATACGCAGTATTTT. This sequence joins TRBV19 and TRBJ2-3; 7 bases map to TRBD2. V shed 3 bases and J 0 bases; nucleotides not matched to a gene: 3. Germline assignment: CDR1 LNHDA and CDR2 SQIVND (reference sequence). This CDR3 spans 15 amino acids.